This T cell receptor (beta chain) was identified during a study of OX40 agonist ivuxolimab in advanced cancers. Clones were read by immunoSEQ multiplex PCR, and TCRdb kept only the in-frame ones, dropping some. This table has about 52,000 clones, approximately 86% appearing once. This CDR3 comprises 14 residues. Germline loops: CDR1 SGDLS, CDR2 YYNGEE. After removal of 5 bases from V and 5 bases from J, the junction contained 5 bases not matched to a gene. This clonotype originated in an adult with an advanced solid tumor such as melanoma, head and neck, liver or kidney cancer. The chain is built from TRBV9 and TRBJ2-3, with TRBD2 matching 10 bases. The starting material was CD4+ or CD8+ T cells sorted from blood, obtained in a trial of the OX40 agonist ivuxolimab. Written as DNA, the CDR3 is TGTGCCAGCAGACCTAGCGGGGGTGAAGATACGCAGTATTTT. Translated: CASRPSGGEDTQYF. The variable domain in full, with the rest retrieved from reference TRBV9 and TRBJ2-3, is DSGVTQTPKHLITATGQRVTLRCSPRSGDLSVYWYQQSLDQGLQFLIQYYNGEERAKGNILERFSAQQFPDLHSELNLSSLELGDSALYFCASRPSGGEDTQYFGPGTRLTVL.